This TCR beta chain was obtained from a study of post-analysis software for immune sequencing data. Overall study context: There were relapsing-remitting, secondary progressive and progressive-relapsing multiple sclerosis among the disease courses included.

Unique molecular identifiers had been added to the TCR beta cDNA libraries. TCRdb reanalysed the PCR reads using MiXCR and keeps one entry per CDR3 protein. The sample consists of approximately 360,000 distinct CDR3 sequences, approximately 38% of them appearing once. Whole-study results and caveats: Patients carried roughly 5 TRBV segments more frequently than controls did, and TRBV5-6, TRBV5-1 and TRBV20-1 were among them.

Germline values: CDR1 SGHTA, CDR2 FQGNSA. The V and J ends lost 1 base and 3 bases, in that order; junction bases with no gene match: 2. This CDR3 is built from 16 residues. On this clonotype: Antigen specificity is unknown.

Specimen: blood. This TCR derives from a girl under 18 with multiple sclerosis. The genes are TRBV7-2 and TRBJ2-3; TRBD1 aligns across 12 bases. The CDR3 here is CASSLGGQGATDTQYF. CDR3 DNA sequence: TGTGCCAGCAGCTTAGGGGGACAGGGGGCGACAGATACGCAGTATTTT.